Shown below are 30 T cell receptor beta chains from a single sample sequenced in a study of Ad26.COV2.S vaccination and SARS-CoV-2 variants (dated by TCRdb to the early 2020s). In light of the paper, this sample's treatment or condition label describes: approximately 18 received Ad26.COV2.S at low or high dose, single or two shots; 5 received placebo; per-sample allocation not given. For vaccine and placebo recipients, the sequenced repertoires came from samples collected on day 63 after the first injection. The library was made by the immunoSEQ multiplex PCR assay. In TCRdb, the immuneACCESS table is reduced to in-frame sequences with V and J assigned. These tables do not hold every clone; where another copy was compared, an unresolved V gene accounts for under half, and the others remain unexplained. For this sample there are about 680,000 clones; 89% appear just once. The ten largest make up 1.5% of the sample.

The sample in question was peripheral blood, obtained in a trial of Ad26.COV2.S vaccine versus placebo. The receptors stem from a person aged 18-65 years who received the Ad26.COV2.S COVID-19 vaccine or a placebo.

CDR3 sequence reads: CASSPSSSGSSYNEQFF. CDR3 bases: TGTGCCAGCAGCCCCAGCTCTAGCGGGAGCTCCTACAATGAGCAGTTCTTC. V is TRBV4-2 and J is TRBJ2-1; the match to TRBD2 covers 10 bases. The CDR3 spans 17 residues. With V trimmed by 4 bases and J by 0 bases, 6 bases remained unmatched. CDR1 and CDR2 (germline): LGHNA, YNFKEQ.

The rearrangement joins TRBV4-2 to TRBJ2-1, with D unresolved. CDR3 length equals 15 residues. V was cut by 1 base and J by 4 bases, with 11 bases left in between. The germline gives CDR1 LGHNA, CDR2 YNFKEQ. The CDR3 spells CASSQALIQYNEQFF. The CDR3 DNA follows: TGTGCCAGCAGCCAAGCACTGATCCAATACAATGAGCAGTTCTTC.

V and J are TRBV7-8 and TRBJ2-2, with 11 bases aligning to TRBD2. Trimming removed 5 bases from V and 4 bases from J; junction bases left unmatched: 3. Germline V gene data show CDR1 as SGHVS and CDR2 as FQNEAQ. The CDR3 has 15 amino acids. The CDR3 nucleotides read TGTGCCAGCAGCCAGACTAGCGGGGTCACCGGGGAGCTGTTTTTT. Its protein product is CASSQTSGVTGELFF.

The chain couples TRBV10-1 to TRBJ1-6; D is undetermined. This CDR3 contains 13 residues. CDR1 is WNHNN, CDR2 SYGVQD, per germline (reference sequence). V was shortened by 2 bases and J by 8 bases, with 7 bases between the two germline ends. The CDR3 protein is CASSEDGYSPLHF. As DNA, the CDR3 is TGCGCCAGCAGTGAGGACGGATATTCACCCCTCCACTTT.

The CDR3 spells CASSLSGWGYEQYF. The CDR3 nucleotides read TGTGCCAGCAGCTTATCCGGATGGGGATACGAGCAGTACTTC. The V call is TRBV7-2, the J call TRBJ2-7; D is uncertain. CDR3 length: 14 amino acids. V gave up 2 bases and J gave up 4 bases, with 12 bases separating them. CDR1 and CDR2 (germline): SGHTA, FQGNSA.

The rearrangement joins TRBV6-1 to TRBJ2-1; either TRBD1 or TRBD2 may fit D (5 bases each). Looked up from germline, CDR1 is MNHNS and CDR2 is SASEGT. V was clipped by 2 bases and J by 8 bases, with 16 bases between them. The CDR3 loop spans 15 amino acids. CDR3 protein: CASSEPGRPWHEQFF. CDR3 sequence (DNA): TGTGCCAGCAGTGAACCGGGACGCCCCTGGCATGAGCAGTTCTTC.

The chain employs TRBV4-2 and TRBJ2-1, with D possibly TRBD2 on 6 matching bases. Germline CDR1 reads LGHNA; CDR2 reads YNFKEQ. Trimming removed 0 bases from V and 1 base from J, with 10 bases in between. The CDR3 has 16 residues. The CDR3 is CASSQEDGGSYNEQFF. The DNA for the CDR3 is TGTGCCAGCAGCCAAGAGGACGGGGGTTCCTACAATGAGCAGTTCTTC.

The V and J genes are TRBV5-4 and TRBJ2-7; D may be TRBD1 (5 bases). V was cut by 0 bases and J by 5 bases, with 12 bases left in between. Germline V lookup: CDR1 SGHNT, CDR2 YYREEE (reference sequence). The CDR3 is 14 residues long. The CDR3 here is CASSLARGTNEQYF. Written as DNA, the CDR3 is TGTGCCAGCAGCTTGGCAAGGGGAACCAACGAGCAGTACTTC.

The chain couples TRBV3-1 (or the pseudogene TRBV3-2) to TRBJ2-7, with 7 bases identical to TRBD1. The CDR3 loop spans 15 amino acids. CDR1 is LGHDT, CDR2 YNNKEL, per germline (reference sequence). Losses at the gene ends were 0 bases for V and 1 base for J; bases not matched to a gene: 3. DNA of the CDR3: TGTGCCAGCAGCCAAGAAGGCAGGGGGTCCTACGAGCAGTACTTC. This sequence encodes CASSQEGRGSYEQYF.

CDR3 sequence reads: CAWSPTGYTEAFF. Written as DNA, the CDR3 is TGTGCCTGGAGCCCTACAGGGTATACTGAAGCTTTCTTT. This chain connects TRBV30 to TRBJ1-1; the D gene is possibly TRBD1 (6 bases). Trimming removed 3 bases from V and 5 bases from J, with 13 bases in between. The germline CDR1 and CDR2 sequences are GTSNPN and SVGIG (reference sequence). The CDR3 extends over 13 amino acids.

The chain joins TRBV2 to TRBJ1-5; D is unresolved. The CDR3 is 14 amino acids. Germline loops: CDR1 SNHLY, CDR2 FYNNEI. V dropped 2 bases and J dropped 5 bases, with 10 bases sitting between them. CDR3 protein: CASSEIIEDQPQHF. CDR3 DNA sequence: TGTGCCAGCAGTGAAATTATAGAAGATCAGCCCCAGCATTTT.

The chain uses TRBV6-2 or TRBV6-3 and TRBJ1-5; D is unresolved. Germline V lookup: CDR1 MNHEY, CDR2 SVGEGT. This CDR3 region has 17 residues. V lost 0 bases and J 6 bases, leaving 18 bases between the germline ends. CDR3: CASSYSVGGPLAQPQHF. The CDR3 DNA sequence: TGTGCCAGCAGTTACTCTGTGGGAGGGCCTCTTGCTCAGCCCCAGCATTTT.

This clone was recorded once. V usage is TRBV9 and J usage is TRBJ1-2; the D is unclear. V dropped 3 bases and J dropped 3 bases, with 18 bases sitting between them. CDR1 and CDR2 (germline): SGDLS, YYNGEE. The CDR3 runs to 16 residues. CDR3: CASSARHAWGDYGYTF. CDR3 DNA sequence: TGTGCCAGCAGCGCCCGACATGCCTGGGGTGACTATGGCTACACCTTC.

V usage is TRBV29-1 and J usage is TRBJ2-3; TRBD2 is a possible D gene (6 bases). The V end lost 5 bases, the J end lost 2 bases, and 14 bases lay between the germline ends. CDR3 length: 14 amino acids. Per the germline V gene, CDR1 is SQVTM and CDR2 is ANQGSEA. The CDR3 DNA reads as TGCAGCGTTTATGCGGGGACCCTCACAGATACGCAGTATTTT. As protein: CSVYAGTLTDTQYF.

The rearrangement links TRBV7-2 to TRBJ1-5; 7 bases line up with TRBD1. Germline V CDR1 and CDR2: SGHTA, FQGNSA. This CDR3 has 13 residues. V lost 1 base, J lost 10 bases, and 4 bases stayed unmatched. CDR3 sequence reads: CASSLEGAVPQHF. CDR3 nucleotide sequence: TGTGCCAGCAGCTTAGAGGGGGCGGTCCCCCAGCATTTT.

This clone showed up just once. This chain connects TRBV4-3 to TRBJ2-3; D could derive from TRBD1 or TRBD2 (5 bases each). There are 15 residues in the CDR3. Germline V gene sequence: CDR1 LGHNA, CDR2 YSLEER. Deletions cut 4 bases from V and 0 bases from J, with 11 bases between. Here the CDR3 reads CASSRGTYSTDTQYF. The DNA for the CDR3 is TGCGCCAGCAGCCGAGGGACCTATAGCACAGATACGCAGTATTTT.

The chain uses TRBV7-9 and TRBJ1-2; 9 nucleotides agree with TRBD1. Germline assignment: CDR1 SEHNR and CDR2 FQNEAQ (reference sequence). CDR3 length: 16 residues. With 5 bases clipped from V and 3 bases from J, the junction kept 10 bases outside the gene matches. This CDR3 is CASSRTGQGWDYGYTF. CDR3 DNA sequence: TGTGCCAGCAGCAGAACGGGACAGGGATGGGACTATGGCTACACCTTC.

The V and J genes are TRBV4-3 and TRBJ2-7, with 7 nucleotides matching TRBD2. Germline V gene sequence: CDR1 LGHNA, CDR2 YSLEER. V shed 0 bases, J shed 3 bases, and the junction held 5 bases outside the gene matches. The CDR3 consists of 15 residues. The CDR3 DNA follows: TGCGCCAGCAGCCAAGAAAGAGGGGAGGGCTACGAGCAGTACTTC. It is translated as CASSQERGEGYEQYF.

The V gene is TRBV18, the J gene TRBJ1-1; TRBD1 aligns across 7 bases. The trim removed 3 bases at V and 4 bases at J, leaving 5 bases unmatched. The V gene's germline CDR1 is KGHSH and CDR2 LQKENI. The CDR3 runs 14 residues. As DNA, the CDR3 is TGTGCCAGCTCACCTCAGGGGGAGGTCACTGAAGCTTTCTTT. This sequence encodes CASSPQGEVTEAFF. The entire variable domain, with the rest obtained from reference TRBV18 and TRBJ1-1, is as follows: NAGVMQNPRHLVRRRGQEARLRCSPMKGHSHVYWYRQLPEEGLKFMVYLQKENIIDESGMPKERFSAEFPKEGPSILRIQQVVRGDSAAYFCASSPQGEVTEAFFGQGTRLTVV.

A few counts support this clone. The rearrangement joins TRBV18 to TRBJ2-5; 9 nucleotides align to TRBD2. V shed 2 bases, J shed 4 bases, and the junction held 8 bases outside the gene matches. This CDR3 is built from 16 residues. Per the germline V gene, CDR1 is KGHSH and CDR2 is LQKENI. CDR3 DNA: TGTGCCAGCTCACCAAACGCGGCGGGAGGGAGAGAGACCCAGTACTTC. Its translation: CASSPNAAGGRETQYF.

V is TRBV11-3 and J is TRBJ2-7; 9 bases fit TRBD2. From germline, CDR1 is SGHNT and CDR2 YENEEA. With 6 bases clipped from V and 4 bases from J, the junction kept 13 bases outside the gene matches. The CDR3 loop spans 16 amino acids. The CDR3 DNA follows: TGTGCCAGCAGTTCCGGGGGTAGCGGGAGTAGTTACGAGCAGTACTTC. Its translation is CASSSGGSGSSYEQYF.

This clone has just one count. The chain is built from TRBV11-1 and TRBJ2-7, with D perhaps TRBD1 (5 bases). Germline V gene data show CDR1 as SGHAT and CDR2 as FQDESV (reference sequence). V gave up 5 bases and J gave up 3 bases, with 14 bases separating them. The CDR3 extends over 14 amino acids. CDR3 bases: TGTGCCAGCAGCCCCCAGCCAGGGATCTACGAGCAGTACTTC. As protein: CASSPQPGIYEQYF.

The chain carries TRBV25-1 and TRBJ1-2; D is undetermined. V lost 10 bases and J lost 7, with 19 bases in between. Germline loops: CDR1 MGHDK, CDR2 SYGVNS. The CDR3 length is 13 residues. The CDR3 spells CATAGSPSSGYTF. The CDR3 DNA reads TGTGCCACGGCGGGTTCTCCCTCTTCTGGCTACACCTTC.

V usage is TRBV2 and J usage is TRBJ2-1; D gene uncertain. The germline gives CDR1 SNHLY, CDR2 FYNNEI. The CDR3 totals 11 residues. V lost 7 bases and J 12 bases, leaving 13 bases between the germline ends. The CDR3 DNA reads TGTGCCAGCACCTCTTTCTTAGTGCAGTTCTTC. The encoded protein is CASTSFLVQFF.

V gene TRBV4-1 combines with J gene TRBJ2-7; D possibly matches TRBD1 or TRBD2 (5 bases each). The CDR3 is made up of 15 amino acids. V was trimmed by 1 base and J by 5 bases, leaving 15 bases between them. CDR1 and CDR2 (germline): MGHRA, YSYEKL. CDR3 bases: TGCGCCAGCAGCCAAGGGCGCAGGGAGTATGACGAGCAGTACTTC. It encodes CASSQGRREYDEQYF.

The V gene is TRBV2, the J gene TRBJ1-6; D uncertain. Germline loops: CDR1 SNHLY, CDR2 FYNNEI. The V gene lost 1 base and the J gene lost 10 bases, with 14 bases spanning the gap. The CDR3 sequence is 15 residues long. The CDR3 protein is CASSEEQRFWSPLHF. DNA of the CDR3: TGTGCCAGCAGTGAAGAACAGCGCTTTTGGTCACCCCTCCACTTT. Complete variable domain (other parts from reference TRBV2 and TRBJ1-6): EPEVTQTPSHQVTQMGQEVILRCVPISNHLYFYWYRQILGQKVEFLVSFYNNEISEKSEIFDDQFSVERPDGSNFTLKIRSTKLEDSAMYFCASSEEQRFWSPLHFGNGTRLTVT.

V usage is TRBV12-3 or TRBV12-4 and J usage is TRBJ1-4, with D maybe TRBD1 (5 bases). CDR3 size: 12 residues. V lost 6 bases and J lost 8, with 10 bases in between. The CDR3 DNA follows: TGTGCCAGCAGGCGGGACCCAGAAAAACTGTTTTTT. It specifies CASRRDPEKLFF.

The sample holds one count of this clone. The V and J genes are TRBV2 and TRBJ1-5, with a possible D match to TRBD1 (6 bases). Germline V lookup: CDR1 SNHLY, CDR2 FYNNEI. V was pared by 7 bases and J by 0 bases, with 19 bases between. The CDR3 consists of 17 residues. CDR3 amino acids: CASTATGRSYSNQPQHF. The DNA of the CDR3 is TGTGCCAGCACTGCCACAGGGCGATCCTATAGCAATCAGCCCCAGCATTTT.

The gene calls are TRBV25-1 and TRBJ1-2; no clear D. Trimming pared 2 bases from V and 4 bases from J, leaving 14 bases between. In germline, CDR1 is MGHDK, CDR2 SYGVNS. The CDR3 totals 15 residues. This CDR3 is CASSETGGVTYGYTF. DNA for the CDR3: TGTGCCAGCAGTGAAACTGGCGGAGTAACCTATGGCTACACCTTC.

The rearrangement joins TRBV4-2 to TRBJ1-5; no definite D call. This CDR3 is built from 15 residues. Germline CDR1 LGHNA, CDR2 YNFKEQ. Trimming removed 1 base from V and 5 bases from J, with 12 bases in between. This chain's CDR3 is CASSQGSDTDQPQHF. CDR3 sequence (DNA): TGTGCCAGCAGCCAAGGAAGTGACACTGATCAGCCCCAGCATTTT.